This TCR beta chain was sequenced for a study of blood T cell repertoires in COVID-19. Study information: The United States, Italy and Spain supplied acute and convalescent COVID-19 samples.

The CDR3 runs to 16 residues. The germline V gene has CDR1 SGHTA and CDR2 FQGNSA. J lost 3 bases, V lost 1 base, and 6 bases had no gene match. TCRdb's copy holds only in-frame clones and misses some; the assay was immunoSEQ multiplex PCR. In the table there are about 130,000 clones, more than 80% of which are singletons. The chain employs TRBV7-2 and TRBJ1-5; TRBD1 aligns across 7 bases. This TCR was sampled from a woman at least 80 years old with COVID-19, enrolled during active disease. The sequencing input was peripheral blood. The CDR3 protein is CASSLVGQRLNQPQHF. In DNA form, the CDR3 reads TGTGCCAGCAGCTTAGTGGGACAGCGGCTCAATCAGCCCCAGCATTTT.